This T cell receptor beta chain was retrieved from a study of CD8+ T cells in alopecia areata. The sequencing template was cDNA reverse transcribed from extracted RNA. The assay was immunoSEQ multiplex PCR, and TCRdb's table has in-frame clones only and misses some. This table has around 180,000 clones, about 65% appearing once. The treatment: oral pan-JAK inhibitor, 5-10 mg twice daily. Lesional scalp tissue (obtained by punch biopsy) and peripheral blood were collected from alopecia areata patients. This clone was seen a handful of times. Germline-derived CDR1 and CDR2 are MNHEY and SVGAGI. This CDR3 region has 15 residues. Trimming took off 2 bases at V and 1 base at J, with 11 bases between the two ends.

The clonotype was recovered from a human donor with alopecia areata. This specimen was CD4+ T cells sorted from blood, taken around week 50, from a patient treated with tofacitinib. This chain joins TRBV6-5 and TRBJ2-5; tentative D call: TRBD2 (6 bases). In DNA, the CDR3 is TGTGCCAGCAGTTACGGGCGGGGCACCCAAGAGACCCAGTACTTC. As protein: CASSYGRGTQETQYF.